This T cell receptor (beta chain) is from a study of primary melanoma T cells and metastatic recurrence. Per the germline V gene, CDR1 is MNHGY and CDR2 is SAAAGT. V was shortened by 0 bases and J by 0 bases, with 11 bases between the two germline ends. The CDR3 runs 17 residues. Generated by immunoSEQ multiplex PCR, the TCRdb table keeps only in-frame clones and is missing some. The repertoire holds 800 or so clones, about four fifths seen once, with approximately 15% in the top ten. V and J are TRBV6-8 and TRBJ1-4; a weak D match, TRBD1 (6 bases). The specimen sequenced was melanoma tumor tissue. The sequence derives from a human donor with melanoma. The CDR3 DNA is TGTGCCAGCAGTTACTCTCCCCGACAGGCAACTAATGAAAAACTGTTTTTT. Its protein is CASSYSPRQATNEKLFF.